A single sample gave rise to the 28 T cell receptor beta chains below, sequenced in a study of blood T cell repertoires in COVID-19. Profiled with immunoSEQ multiplex PCR; TCRdb holds only in-frame clones, not every one. Of roughly 38,000 clones listed, 65% to 75% are singletons. The source material was peripheral blood. These receptors all come from a man between 65 and 85 years old with COVID-19, enrolled during active disease.

This chain uses TRBV5-1 with TRBJ2-7; 11 positions match TRBD2. Trimming cost V 2 bases and J 0 bases; bases outside gene matches: 4. CDR1 is SGHRS and CDR2 is YFSETQ in the germline V gene. The CDR3 is 16 residues long. The CDR3 spells CASSLTSGGFSYEQYF. CDR3 in DNA: TGCGCCAGCAGCTTAACTAGCGGGGGTTTCTCCTACGAGCAGTACTTC.

The rearrangement joins TRBV7-6 to TRBJ2-7; 11 bases are shared with TRBD1. CDR3 length equals 15 residues. Germline CDR1 SGHVS, CDR2 FNYEAQ. The junction had 5 bases not matched to a gene; V was cut back by 4 bases and J by 3 bases. The CDR3 region has the DNA TGTGCCAGCAGCTACACCGGGACAGGGGGCTACGAGCAGTACTTC. Translation gives CASSYTGTGGYEQYF. The full variable domain, in which reference TRBV7-6 and TRBJ2-7 provide the parts outside the CDR3, is GAGVSQSPRYKVTKRGQDVALRCDPISGHVSLYWYRQALGQGPEFLTYFNYEAQQDKSGLPNDRFSAERPEGSISTLTIQRTEQRDSAMYRCASSYTGTGGYEQYFGPGTRLTVT.

J is TRBJ2-3 and V is TRBV5-1; the match to TRBD2 covers 7 bases. Germline V gene sequence: CDR1 SGHRS, CDR2 YFSETQ. CDR3 length equals 17 residues. With 0 bases clipped from V and 2 bases from J, the junction kept 9 bases outside the gene matches. In DNA form, the CDR3 reads TGCGCCAGCAGCTTGGACGGACTAGGCCAATTCACAGATACGCAGTATTTT. Its protein product is CASSLDGLGQFTDTQYF.

The J gene is TRBJ2-1, the V gene TRBV7-7; no clear D gene. V lost 1 base to trimming and J lost 7 bases, with 8 bases between them. The CDR3 length is 13 residues. Germline V gene lookup returns CDR1 SSHAT and CDR2 FNYEAQ (reference sequence). CDR3 amino acids: CASSLGPPNEQFF. CDR3 DNA: TGTGCCAGCAGCTTAGGGCCCCCTAATGAGCAGTTCTTC. The whole variable domain, remainder taken from reference TRBV7-7 and TRBJ2-1, is GAGVSQSPRYKVTKRGQDVTLRCDPISSHATLYWYQQALGQGPEFLTYFNYEAQPDKSGLPSDRFSAERPEGSISTLTIQRTEQRDSAMYRCASSLGPPNEQFFGPGTRLTVL.

The chain links TRBV18 to TRBJ1-1; possible D gene TRBD1, 6 bases. Trimming removed 6 bases from V and 1 base from J, with 9 bases in between. This CDR3 has 13 residues. Germline V gene data show CDR1 as KGHSH and CDR2 as LQKENI. The CDR3 protein is CASSGTPNTEAFF. CDR3 nucleotides: TGTGCCAGCTCCGGGACACCGAACACTGAAGCTTTCTTT.

The chain uses TRBV15 and TRBJ2-7; tentative D call: TRBD2 (6 bases). The CDR3 sequence is 14 residues long. V was trimmed by 4 bases and J by 9 bases, leaving 19 bases between them. Per the germline V gene, CDR1 is LNHNV and CDR2 is YYDKDF (reference sequence). CDR3 DNA: TGTGCCACCAGCATAGACAAAAAGGGGACTGGGCAGTACTTC. Its translation is CATSIDKKGTGQYF.

This clone was seen only a few times. The chain links TRBV3-1 (or the pseudogene TRBV3-2) to TRBJ2-7, with a weak D call TRBD1 (6 bases). The CDR3 sequence is 13 residues long. CDR1 and CDR2 from the germline V gene are LGHDT and YNNKEL (reference sequence). The ends were cut back, 4 bases at V and 0 bases at J, with 7 bases in the middle. CDR3 nucleotide sequence: TGTGCCAGCAGCCGGGACATCTCCTACGAGCAGTACTTC. This gives the protein CASSRDISYEQYF.

The chain uses TRBV10-3 and TRBJ2-2; the match to TRBD1 covers 7 bases. With V trimmed by 7 bases and J by 4 bases, 6 bases remained unmatched. Per the germline V gene, CDR1 is ENHRY and CDR2 is SYGVKD. CDR3 length equals 14 residues. The DNA for the CDR3 is TGTGCCATCAAGGGGACAGACATCACCGGGGAGCTGTTTTTT. It translates to CAIKGTDITGELFF.

The chain joins TRBV3-1 (or the pseudogene TRBV3-2) to TRBJ2-6, with TRBD2 matching 9 bases. The CDR3 sequence is 18 residues long. V trimming: 3 bases; J trimming: 4 bases; junction bases outside the gene matches: 10. The germline V gene has CDR1 LGHDT and CDR2 YNNKEL (reference sequence). The CDR3 DNA is TGTGCCAGCAGCCAGGGGGTAGCGGGAGAACCCGGGGCCAACGTCCTGACTTTC. This sequence encodes CASSQGVAGEPGANVLTF.

This clone has just a few counts. This chain joins TRBV30 and TRBJ1-2, with TRBD1 as a possible D gene (5 bases). This CDR3 is 12 amino acids long. The germline V gene encodes CDR1 GTSNPN and CDR2 SVGIG (reference sequence). Trimming stripped 2 bases from V and 8 bases from J, with 12 bases between. The CDR3 coding sequence is TGTGCCTGGAGTAGGAGGGGCCAGGGCTACACCTTC. Protein sequence: CAWSRRGQGYTF. Looking up the rest from reference TRBV30 and TRBJ1-2 gives the full variable domain: SQTIHQWPATLVQPVGSPLSLECTVEGTSNPNLYWYRQAAGRGLQLLFYSVGIGQISSEVPQNLSASRPQDRQFILSSKKLLLSDSGFYLCAWSRRGQGYTFGSGTRLTVV.

CDR3 loop: CSVETGEGRDVLTF. In DNA form, the CDR3 reads TGCAGCGTTGAAACGGGGGAGGGCAGGGACGTCCTGACTTTC. The chain has TRBV29-1 and TRBJ2-6; the match to TRBD2 covers 7 bases. The CDR3 has 14 residues. The germline gives CDR1 SQVTM, CDR2 ANQGSEA. V gave up 2 bases and J gave up 11 bases; unmatched junction bases: 9.

The chain combines TRBV5-1 with TRBJ1-4; 7 bases line up with TRBD1. Germline V gene sequence: CDR1 SGHRS, CDR2 YFSETQ. With V trimmed by 2 bases and J by 8 bases, 6 bases remained unmatched. The CDR3 has 14 residues. The CDR3 nucleotides are TGCGCCAGCAGCTTAGGGGGCGCGGGAGAAAAACTGTTTTTT. Its protein is CASSLGGAGEKLFF.

V gene TRBV18 combines with J gene TRBJ1-5; D is possibly TRBD1 (5 bases). The V gene lost 2 bases and the J gene lost 6 bases, with 14 bases spanning the gap. Germline V lookup: CDR1 KGHSH, CDR2 LQKENI. This CDR3 comprises 15 residues. As DNA, the CDR3 is TGTGCCAGCTCACCAGGGGCAATCGGGTCTCAGCCCCAGCATTTT. Protein: CASSPGAIGSQPQHF. The full variable domain, rest sourced from reference TRBV18 and TRBJ1-5, is NAGVMQNPRHLVRRRGQEARLRCSPMKGHSHVYWYRQLPEEGLKFMVYLQKENIIDESGMPKERFSAEFPKEGPSILRIQQVVRGDSAAYFCASSPGAIGSQPQHFGDGTRLSIL.

V is TRBV3-1 (or the pseudogene TRBV3-2) and J is TRBJ1-5; D might be TRBD1 (6 bases). The length of the CDR3 is 15 residues. Germline V gives CDR1 LGHDT, CDR2 YNNKEL (reference sequence). V dropped 0 bases and J dropped 1 base, with 7 bases sitting between them. Here the CDR3 DNA reads TGTGCCAGCAGCCAAGATACAGGGAGCAATCAGCCCCAGCATTTT. It codes for CASSQDTGSNQPQHF.

This clone was seen more than once but under ten times. The V gene is TRBV30, the J gene TRBJ1-4; no clear D gene. The CDR3 is 14 residues long. Between the trimmed V and J ends, which lost 0 bases and 6 bases, there was a span of 11 bases. Germline-derived CDR1 and CDR2 are GTSNPN and SVGIG (reference sequence). The CDR3 DNA follows: TGTGCCTGGAGTGTGGTCGGGAGAGATGAAAAACTGTTTTTT. The encoded protein is CAWSVVGRDEKLFF. Supplemented by reference TRBV30 and TRBJ1-4, the full variable domain reads SQTIHQWPATLVQPVGSPLSLECTVEGTSNPNLYWYRQAAGRGLQLLFYSVGIGQISSEVPQNLSASRPQDRQFILSSKKLLLSDSGFYLCAWSVVGRDEKLFFGSGTQLSVL.

This clone has more than one count but fewer than ten. The chain combines TRBV4-3 with TRBJ2-1, with 7 bases that match TRBD2. The trim removed 0 bases at V and 4 bases at J, leaving 6 bases unmatched. CDR1 and CDR2 from the germline V gene are LGHNA and YSLEER. The CDR3 is 16 amino acids. The CDR3 DNA sequence: TGCGCCAGCAGCCAAGAAGCTGCGCGGGGGTACAATGAGCAGTTCTTC. Translating it yields CASSQEAARGYNEQFF.

The chain uses TRBV10-2 and TRBJ2-7, with 8 positions matching TRBD1. V lost 4 bases and J lost 0; bases outside the gene matches: 5. CDR1 and CDR2 (germline): WSHSY, SAAADI. The CDR3 contains 15 residues. The chain's CDR3 is CASSGIGTGSYEQYF. In DNA form, the CDR3 reads TGCGCCAGCAGTGGTATAGGGACAGGCTCCTACGAGCAGTACTTC.

The table lists this clone with many counts. The V and J genes are TRBV7-3 and TRBJ1-3, with D uncertain. CDR1 is SGHTA, CDR2 FQGTGA, per germline. The CDR3 sequence is 15 residues long. Trimming pared 1 base from V and 0 bases from J, leaving 7 bases between. The CDR3 loop is CASSLNSRSGNTIYF. CDR3 in DNA: TGTGCCAGCAGCTTAAACAGCCGCTCTGGAAACACCATATATTTT.

This chain uses TRBV7-8 with TRBJ1-1; 7 bases align to TRBD1. CDR3 size: 13 residues. Germline V gene lookup returns CDR1 SGHVS and CDR2 FQNEAQ. After removal of 2 bases from V and 6 bases from J, the junction contained 3 bases not matched to a gene. The DNA for the CDR3 is TGTGCCAGCAGCTTAATCCAGGGGGCTGAAGCTTTCTTT. This translates into CASSLIQGAEAFF.

This clone was recorded a few times. The chain is built from TRBV5-1 and TRBJ2-7; a possible D gene is TRBD1 (6 bases). The CDR3 has 12 amino acids. V lost 4 bases and J lost 5, with 10 bases in between. Germline CDR1 SGHRS, CDR2 YFSETQ. CDR3 region: CASSLRGHEQYF. The CDR3 DNA reads as TGCGCCAGCAGCCTCAGGGGACACGAGCAGTACTTC.

This chain joins TRBV19 and TRBJ1-5; TRBD1 is a possible D gene (6 bases). Trimming pared 2 bases from V and 3 bases from J, leaving 14 bases between. CDR3 length: 16 residues. The germline V gene has CDR1 LNHDA and CDR2 SQIVND (reference sequence). The CDR3 sequence is CASSITNRAFNQPQHF. CDR3 DNA sequence: TGTGCCAGTAGTATAACAAACAGGGCCTTCAATCAGCCCCAGCATTTT.

This clone was counted between two and nine times. The rearrangement joins TRBV6-4 to TRBJ2-3, with D perhaps matching TRBD2 (5 bases). Trimming shortened V by 3 bases and J by 2 bases, and 9 bases separated the two germline ends. Germline V gene lookup returns CDR1 MRHNA and CDR2 SNTAGT. CDR3 length: 14 amino acids. The CDR3 nucleotides are TGTGCCAGCAGTGAGGGCGGGTACACAGATACGCAGTATTTT. It yields the protein CASSEGGYTDTQYF.

The V gene is TRBV11-2, the J gene TRBJ1-4; D is undetermined. This CDR3 contains 14 residues. Germline assignment: CDR1 SGHAT and CDR2 FQNNGV. V was clipped by 1 base and J by 5 bases, with 8 bases between them. The CDR3 protein is CASSLGVRNEKLFF. CDR3 bases: TGTGCCAGCAGCTTAGGGGTGAGGAATGAAAAACTGTTTTTT.

The chain is built from TRBV7-9 and TRBJ2-1, with 7 bases matching TRBD1. V lost 6 bases to trimming and J lost 4 bases; unmatched junction nucleotides: 6. Germline CDR1 SEHNR, CDR2 FQNEAQ (reference sequence). The CDR3 has 14 amino acids. The CDR3 nucleotides read TGTGCCAGCAGACATCGGGACAGATACAATGAGCAGTTCTTC. Its protein product is CASRHRDRYNEQFF.

The chain combines TRBV5-1 with TRBJ2-3, with D possibly matching TRBD2 (5 bases). The CDR3 is made up of 15 amino acids. V lost 0 bases to trimming and J lost 5 bases, with 13 bases between them. The germline gives CDR1 SGHRS, CDR2 YFSETQ. The CDR3 DNA reads TGCGCCAGCAGCTTGGTAGCGCCTTTGGGAGATACGCAGTATTTT. It specifies CASSLVAPLGDTQYF.

In nucleotides, the CDR3 is TGCGCCAGCAGCTTGACAGGGGATCAGCCCCAGCATTTT. Its translation: CASSLTGDQPQHF. The V call is TRBV5-1, the J call TRBJ1-5; 7 bases line up with TRBD1. This CDR3 has 13 residues. Germline CDR1 and CDR2: SGHRS and YFSETQ. Trimming cost V 1 base and J 5 bases; bases outside gene matches: 0. Combining the CDR3 with reference TRBV5-1 and TRBJ1-5 gives the whole variable domain KAGVTQTPRYLIKTRGQQVTLSCSPISGHRSVSWYQQTPGQGLQFLFEYFSETQRNKGNFPGRFSGRQFSNSRSEMNVSTLELGDSALYLCASSLTGDQPQHFGDGTRLSIL.

This chain links TRBV12-3 or TRBV12-4 with TRBJ1-4; D is possibly TRBD1 (6 bases). With 2 bases removed from V and 11 bases from J, the gap between germline ends came to 6 bases. The CDR3 is 11 residues long. The CDR3 DNA sequence: TGTGCCAGCAGTTTAACAGGGAAACTGTTTTTT. This gives the protein CASSLTGKLFF.

The V gene is TRBV5-1, the J gene TRBJ1-3, with D unclear. Trimming took off 3 bases at V and 0 bases at J, with 7 bases between the two ends. CDR1 and CDR2 from the germline V gene are SGHRS and YFSETQ. The CDR3 covers 14 residues. Here the CDR3 reads CASSSGSSGNTIYF. The CDR3 coding sequence is TGCGCCAGCAGCTCTGGGAGCTCTGGAAACACCATATATTTT.